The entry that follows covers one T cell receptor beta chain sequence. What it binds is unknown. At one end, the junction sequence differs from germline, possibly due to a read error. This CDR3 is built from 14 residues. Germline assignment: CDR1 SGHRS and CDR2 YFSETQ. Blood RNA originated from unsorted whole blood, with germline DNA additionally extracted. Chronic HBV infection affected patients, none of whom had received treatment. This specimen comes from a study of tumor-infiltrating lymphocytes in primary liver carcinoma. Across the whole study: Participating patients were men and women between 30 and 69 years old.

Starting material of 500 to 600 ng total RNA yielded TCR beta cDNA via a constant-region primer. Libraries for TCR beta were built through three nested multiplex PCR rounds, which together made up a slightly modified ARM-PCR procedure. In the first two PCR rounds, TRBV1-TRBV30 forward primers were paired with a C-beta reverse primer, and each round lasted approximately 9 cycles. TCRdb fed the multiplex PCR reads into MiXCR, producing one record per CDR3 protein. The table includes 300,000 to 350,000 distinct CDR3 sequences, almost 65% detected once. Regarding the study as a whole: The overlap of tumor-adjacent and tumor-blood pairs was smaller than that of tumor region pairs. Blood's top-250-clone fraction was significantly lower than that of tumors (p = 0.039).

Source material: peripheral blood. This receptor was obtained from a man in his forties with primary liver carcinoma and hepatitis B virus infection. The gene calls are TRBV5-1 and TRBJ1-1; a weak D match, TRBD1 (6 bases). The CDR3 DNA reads TGCGCCAGCAACTTGATTGGGGGCCACACTGAAGCTTTCTTT. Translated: CASNLIGGHTEAFF.